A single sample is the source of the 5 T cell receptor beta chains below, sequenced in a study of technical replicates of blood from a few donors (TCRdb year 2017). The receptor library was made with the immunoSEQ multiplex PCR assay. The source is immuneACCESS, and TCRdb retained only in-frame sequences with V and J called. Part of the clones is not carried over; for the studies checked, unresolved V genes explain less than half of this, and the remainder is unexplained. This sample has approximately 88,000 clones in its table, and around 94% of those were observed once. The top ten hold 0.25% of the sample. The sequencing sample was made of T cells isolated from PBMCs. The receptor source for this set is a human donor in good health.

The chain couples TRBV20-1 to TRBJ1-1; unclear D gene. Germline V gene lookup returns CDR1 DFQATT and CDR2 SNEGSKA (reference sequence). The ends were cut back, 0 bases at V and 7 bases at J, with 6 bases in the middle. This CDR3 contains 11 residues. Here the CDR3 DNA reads TGCAGTGCTAGAGATCTACTTGAAGCTTTCTTT. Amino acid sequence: CSARDLLEAFF.

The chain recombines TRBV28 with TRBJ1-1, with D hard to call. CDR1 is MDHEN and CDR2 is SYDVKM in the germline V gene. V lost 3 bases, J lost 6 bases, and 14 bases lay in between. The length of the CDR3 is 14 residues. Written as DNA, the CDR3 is TGTGCCAGCAGTTTGGGAGGCAGCGGATCTGAAGCTTTCTTT. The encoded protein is CASSLGGSGSEAFF.

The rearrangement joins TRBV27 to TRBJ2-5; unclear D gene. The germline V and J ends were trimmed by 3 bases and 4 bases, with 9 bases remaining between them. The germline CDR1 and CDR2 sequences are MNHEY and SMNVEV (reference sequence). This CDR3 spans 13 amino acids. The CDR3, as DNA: TGTGCCAGCAGTTTCTCCGTTCGAGAGACCCAGTACTTC. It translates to CASSFSVRETQYF.

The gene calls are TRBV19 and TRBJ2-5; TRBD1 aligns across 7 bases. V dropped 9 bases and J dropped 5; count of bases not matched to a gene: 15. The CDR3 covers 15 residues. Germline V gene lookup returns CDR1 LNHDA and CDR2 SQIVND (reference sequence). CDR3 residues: CASALTGVIVETQYF. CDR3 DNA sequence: TGTGCCAGCGCCCTTACAGGGGTAATCGTGGAGACCCAGTACTTC.

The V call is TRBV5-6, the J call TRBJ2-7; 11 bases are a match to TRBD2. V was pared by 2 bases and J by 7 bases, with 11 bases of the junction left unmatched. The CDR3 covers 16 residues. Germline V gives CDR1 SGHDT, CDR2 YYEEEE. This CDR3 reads CASSFPGLAGTGEQYF. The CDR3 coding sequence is TGTGCCAGCAGCTTCCCCGGACTAGCGGGTACGGGTGAGCAGTACTTC.